These 32 T cell receptor beta chains were sequenced from one sample in a study of cytomegalovirus exposure and HLA in healthy donors. PCR primers comprised 60 Vbeta and 13 Jbeta primers. Libraries were prepared by immunoSEQ multiplex PCR; TCRdb keeps only in-frame clonotypes and omits some of them. The sample has around 110,000 clones, around three quarters seen once; the top ten hold 3.5% to 4.5%. Sequencing was carried out using PBMCs. The receptors come from a man younger than 40 in good health and CMV-seropositive.

Note on this clone: The same CDR3 arises from other DNA sequences in this sample as well. The chain is built from TRBV5-6 and TRBJ1-4; D is perhaps TRBD1 (6 bases). Between the trimmed V and J ends, which lost 6 bases and 7 bases, there was a span of 22 bases. This CDR3 spans 16 amino acids. Looked up from germline, CDR1 is SGHDT and CDR2 is YYEEEE. The DNA for the CDR3 is TGTGCCAGCACCCGCTTACAGGGAGGGAAGGGTGAAAAACTGTTTTTT. Its translation is CASTRLQGGKGEKLFF.

The V gene is TRBV7-8, the J gene TRBJ2-1; 13 bases map to TRBD2. From germline, CDR1 is SGHVS and CDR2 FQNEAQ. The CDR3 runs to 15 residues. With 5 bases clipped from V and 9 bases from J, the junction kept 7 bases outside the gene matches. CDR3 nucleotides: TGTGCCAGCAGCGCTACTAGCGGGAGGGCCTTTGAGCAGTTCTTC. Translating it yields CASSATSGRAFEQFF.

The gene calls are TRBV4-2 and TRBJ2-7; D not resolved. From germline, CDR1 is LGHNA and CDR2 YNFKEQ. The CDR3 sequence is 16 residues long. V lost 0 bases and J lost 0, with 12 bases in between. The CDR3 sequence: CASSQDRAASSYEQYF. The CDR3 nucleotides are TGTGCCAGCAGCCAAGATCGTGCAGCGAGCTCCTACGAGCAGTACTTC.

The chain couples TRBV5-4 to TRBJ2-3; D may be TRBD2 (5 bases). CDR1 and CDR2 from the germline V gene are SGHNT and YYREEE (reference sequence). Trimming took 0 bases from V and 4 from J, leaving 15 bases between them. The length of the CDR3 is 16 residues. In nucleotides, the CDR3 is TGTGCCAGCAGCTTGGTTCTACGCGGGTCCCCAGATACGCAGTATTTT. As protein: CASSLVLRGSPDTQYF.

The chain carries TRBV28 and TRBJ2-7; 7 bases are a match to TRBD1. The CDR3 covers 16 residues. CDR1 MDHEN and CDR2 SYDVKM come from the germline V gene. Trimming cost V 3 bases and J 0 bases; bases outside gene matches: 8. The CDR3, as DNA: TGTGCCAGCAGTTTGCCGACAGGGCTCCTCTCCTACGAGCAGTACTTC. Translated: CASSLPTGLLSYEQYF.

This clone was detected a few times. V usage is TRBV4-1 and J usage is TRBJ2-3; the match to TRBD1 covers 8 bases. V lost 4 bases to trimming and J lost 5 bases; unmatched junction nucleotides: 8. The germline V gene encodes CDR1 MGHRA and CDR2 YSYEKL. The CDR3 covers 15 residues. As DNA, the CDR3 is TGCGCCAGCAGCCTTGGGGCAGGGGGCGTAGATACGCAGTATTTT. This sequence encodes CASSLGAGGVDTQYF.

This clone was seen only once. This chain links TRBV5-4 with TRBJ1-5; D gene uncertain. Germline V gene data show CDR1 as SGHNT and CDR2 as YYREEE (reference sequence). The CDR3 has 12 residues. V lost 1 base, J lost 6 bases, and 5 bases lay in between. CDR3 in amino acids: CASSLPSQPQHF. The CDR3 DNA reads TGTGCCAGCAGCTTGCCGTCTCAGCCCCAGCATTTT. The complete variable domain, with remaining parts taken from reference TRBV5-4 and TRBJ1-5, reads ETGVTQSPTHLIKTRGQQVTLRCSSQSGHNTVSWYQQALGQGPQFIFQYYREEENGRGNFPPRFSGLQFPNYSSELNVNALELDDSALYLCASSLPSQPQHFGDGTRLSIL.

The V and J genes are TRBV27 and TRBJ1-1; D perhaps matches TRBD1 (5 bases). The CDR3 runs to 14 residues. CDR1 is MNHEY, CDR2 SMNVEV, per germline (reference sequence). Trimming stripped 4 bases from V and 2 bases from J, with 11 bases between. The CDR3 region is CASSYIRDNTEAFF. Here the CDR3 DNA reads TGTGCCAGCAGTTACATCAGGGATAACACTGAAGCTTTCTTT.

Regarding this clone: Relative to the germline gene, one junction end is altered; a read error may explain this. Other DNA sequences within the sample encode an identical CDR3. This rearrangement joins TRBV15 to TRBJ2-3, with 9 nucleotides matching TRBD2. CDR1 and CDR2 (germline): LNHNV, YYDKDF (reference sequence). This CDR3 contains 16 residues. The CDR3 here is CATSRVGGRGADTQYF. CDR3 DNA sequence: TGCGCCACCAGCAGAGTTGGCGGGAGGGGGGCAGATACGCAGTATTTT.

This chain joins TRBV12-5 and TRBJ2-1; D not resolved. This CDR3 has 13 amino acids. Per the germline V gene, CDR1 is LGHNT and CDR2 is FRNRAP. The V end was cut by 1 base, the J end by 11 bases, with 12 bases between. The CDR3 DNA reads as TGTGCTAGTGGTTTGGGGAGACTGGAAAAGCAGTTCTTC. Encoded protein: CASGLGRLEKQFF. Full variable domain (remainder filled in from reference TRBV12-5 and TRBJ2-1): DARVTQTPRHKVTEMGQEVTMRCQPILGHNTVFWYRQTMMQGLELLAYFRNRAPLDDSGMPKDRFSAEMPDATLATLKIQPSEPRDSAVYFCASGLGRLEKQFFGPGTRLTVL.

The CDR3 is CASSFKGRGTPSKYTDTQYF. CDR3 sequence (DNA): TGTGCCAGCAGTTTCAAGGGCAGGGGCACCCCATCGAAATACACAGATACGCAGTATTTT. The chain employs TRBV28 and TRBJ2-3, with D maybe TRBD1 (6 bases). CDR3 length: 20 amino acids. V shed 3 bases and J shed 2 bases, with 27 bases lying between them. Germline V CDR1 and CDR2: MDHEN, SYDVKM.

The chain couples TRBV29-1 to TRBJ2-3; a weak D match, TRBD2 (6 bases). V gave up 6 bases and J gave up 0 bases, with 13 bases separating them. This CDR3 contains 14 residues. Germline assignment: CDR1 SQVTM and CDR2 ANQGSEA. The CDR3 loop is CSVRTTSSTDTQYF. The CDR3 DNA reads as TGCAGCGTCCGGACTACCTCTAGCACAGATACGCAGTATTTT.

The rearrangement links TRBV4-2 to TRBJ2-7; TRBD2 is a possible D gene (7 bases). CDR3 length: 15 amino acids. CDR1 and CDR2 (germline): LGHNA, YNFKEQ. The germline V and J ends were trimmed by 0 bases and 0 bases, with 9 bases remaining between them. The CDR3 nucleotides are TGTGCCAGCAGCCAAGATGCGGGGGCCTCCTACGAGCAGTACTTC. Translated, it gives CASSQDAGASYEQYF.

The chain is built from TRBV29-1 and TRBJ2-2; a weak D match, TRBD2 (6 bases). Trimming left V 5 bases short and J 2 bases short, with 12 bases between. CDR3 length: 14 residues. The V gene's germline CDR1 is SQVTM and CDR2 ANQGSEA. The CDR3 loop is CSVTGLTNTGELFF. CDR3 DNA: TGCAGCGTTACGGGACTTACTAACACCGGGGAGCTGTTTTTT.

About this clone itself: Other DNA sequences in the same sample also yield this CDR3. The chain joins TRBV5-1 to TRBJ1-1; D possibly corresponds to TRBD1 (5 bases). Trimming cost V 0 bases and J 1 base, with 7 bases left between them. The germline V gene has CDR1 SGHRS and CDR2 YFSETQ. The CDR3 is 14 residues long. CDR3 DNA sequence: TGCGCCAGCAGCTTGGCCAGGGCGAACACTGAAGCTTTCTTT. Encoded protein: CASSLARANTEAFF. Based on the CDR3 plus reference TRBV5-1 and TRBJ1-1, the full variable domain is KAGVTQTPRYLIKTRGQQVTLSCSPISGHRSVSWYQQTPGQGLQFLFEYFSETQRNKGNFPGRFSGRQFSNSRSEMNVSTLELGDSALYLCASSLARANTEAFFGQGTRLTVV.

The CDR3 spells CASSSRLAGSNEQFF. The CDR3 DNA is TGTGCCAGCAGTTCAAGACTAGCGGGGTCCAATGAGCAGTTCTTC. The chain couples TRBV5-6 to TRBJ2-1; TRBD2 agrees at 11 bases. The junction had 7 bases not matched to a gene; V was cut back by 5 bases and J by 6 bases. Germline lookup yields CDR1 SGHDT and CDR2 YYEEEE. The length of the CDR3 is 15 residues.

This chain uses TRBV18 with TRBJ1-5, with 7 bases lining up with TRBD1. The CDR3 length is 14 residues. Trimming at V came to 4 bases and at J to 5 bases, leaving 5 bases not matched to a gene. Germline CDR1 and CDR2: KGHSH and LQKENI. Written as DNA, the CDR3 is TGTGCCAGCTCACGACAGGGCCCCGATCAGCCCCAGCATTTT. It translates to CASSRQGPDQPQHF.

The CDR3 DNA follows: TGTGCCACCAGCAGTCTAGCTTACAATGAGCAGTTCTTC. Protein sequence: CATSSLAYNEQFF. The chain uses TRBV15 and TRBJ2-1; TRBD2 might be the D (5 bases). The CDR3 spans 13 residues. CDR1 is LNHNV and CDR2 is YYDKDF in the germline V gene (reference sequence). V was cut by 3 bases and J by 4 bases, with 7 bases left in between.

V is TRBV27 and J is TRBJ2-7; 7 nucleotides line up with TRBD1. The trim removed 4 bases at V and 2 bases at J, leaving 5 bases unmatched. The CDR3 spans 14 residues. The germline V gene has CDR1 MNHEY and CDR2 SMNVEV (reference sequence). CDR3 residues: CASSSPGTAYEQYF. The CDR3 region has the DNA TGTGCCAGCAGTTCTCCCGGGACAGCCTACGAGCAGTACTTC.

The chain employs TRBV21-1 and TRBJ2-2; the D call TRBD1 from the table was never checked on the DNA. TRBV21-1 is marked as a pseudogene. CDR3 length equals 16 residues. CDR3 DNA: TGTGCCAGCAGCAAAATTTCAGGTTTAAACACCGGGGAGCTGTTTTTT. It specifies CASSKISGLNTGELFF.

The gene calls are TRBV7-9 and TRBJ2-2, with D unclear. The CDR3 runs to 15 residues. V shed 1 base and J shed 2 bases, with 8 bases lying between them. CDR1 SEHNR and CDR2 FQNEAQ come from the germline V gene (reference sequence). The chain's CDR3 is CASSLGEVNTGELFF. CDR3 nucleotide sequence: TGTGCCAGCAGCTTAGGAGAGGTCAACACCGGGGAGCTGTTTTTT.

The J gene is TRBJ2-1, the V gene TRBV18, with 7 nucleotides matching TRBD2. Germline CDR1 reads KGHSH; CDR2 reads LQKENI. With V trimmed by 7 bases and J by 8 bases, 11 bases remained unmatched. The CDR3 is made up of 14 amino acids. Here the CDR3 reads CASLPSGRTDEQFF. CDR3 nucleotide sequence: TGTGCCAGCTTGCCTAGCGGTCGAACCGATGAGCAGTTCTTC.

The chain links TRBV11-2 to TRBJ1-5, with D maybe TRBD1 (5 bases). Germline-derived CDR1 and CDR2 are SGHAT and FQNNGV. The V gene lost 5 bases and the J gene lost 3 bases, with 17 bases spanning the gap. This CDR3 has 16 amino acids. CDR3 DNA: TGTGCCAGCAGCATTTACCCAGGGAGGGACAATCAGCCCCAGCATTTT. Its translation: CASSIYPGRDNQPQHF.

The gene calls are TRBV4-3 and TRBJ1-2; D gene uncertain. This CDR3 spans 13 amino acids. V was trimmed by 0 bases and J by 8 bases, leaving 10 bases between them. Germline CDR1 LGHNA, CDR2 YSLEER. The CDR3 DNA is TGCGCCAGCAGCCAAGATCGAGGTAGAGGCTACACCTTC. Translation: CASSQDRGRGYTF.

The rearrangement links TRBV27 to TRBJ2-5; 8 bases agree with TRBD2. Trimming took 8 bases from V and 3 from J; bases not matched to a gene: 2. This CDR3 region has 12 residues. Germline CDR1 MNHEY, CDR2 SMNVEV (reference sequence). The CDR3: CASGGGKETQYF. The DNA for the CDR3 is TGTGCCAGCGGCGGGGGGAAAGAGACCCAGTACTTC.

V usage is TRBV7-6 and J usage is TRBJ1-6; the D is unclear. Trimming stripped 3 bases from V and 5 bases from J, with 14 bases between. Germline V CDR1 and CDR2: SGHVS, FNYEAQ. This CDR3 has 16 residues. CDR3 sequence (DNA): TGTGCCAGCAGCTTGGGTGGAGGCGCCAATAATTCACCCCTCCACTTT. It specifies CASSLGGGANNSPLHF.

The chain links TRBV15 to TRBJ2-1; 7 positions match TRBD2. With V trimmed by 1 base and J by 3 bases, 12 bases remained unmatched. CDR3 length: 18 residues. CDR1 is LNHNV and CDR2 is YYDKDF in the germline V gene (reference sequence). The CDR3 region is CATSRGRNLADYYNEQFF. In DNA, the CDR3 is TGTGCCACCAGCAGAGGCCGCAATCTAGCGGATTACTACAATGAGCAGTTCTTC.

This chain links TRBV27 with TRBJ2-3; D gene uncertain. This CDR3 is 14 amino acids long. Germline V CDR1 and CDR2: MNHEY, SMNVEV (reference sequence). V was trimmed by 1 base and J by 1 base, leaving 6 bases between them. DNA of the CDR3: TGTGCCAGCAGTTTATTTGCGGGCACAGATACGCAGTATTTT. Its protein product is CASSLFAGTDTQYF.

CDR3 DNA: TGCGCCAGCAGCTTGGAAGGGGGTGAGACCCAGTACTTC. Translation: CASSLEGGETQYF. The chain joins TRBV5-1 to TRBJ2-5; TRBD1 might be the D (6 bases). With 0 bases removed from V and 5 bases from J, the gap between germline ends came to 8 bases. The CDR3 runs 13 residues. The germline CDR1 and CDR2 sequences are SGHRS and YFSETQ.

The chain employs TRBV19 and TRBJ2-7; 11 nucleotides align to TRBD2. The CDR3 contains 15 residues. Germline V gives CDR1 LNHDA, CDR2 SQIVND (reference sequence). V lost 1 base, J lost 2 bases, and 1 base stayed unmatched. The CDR3 coding sequence is TGTGCCAGTAGTATAGTTAGCGGGGGGGCCTACGAGCAGTACTTC. Translated: CASSIVSGGAYEQYF.

In its sample, this clone was seen a few times. V is TRBV5-1 and J is TRBJ2-3, with 8 bases identical to TRBD2. Germline CDR1 and CDR2: SGHRS and YFSETQ. V lost 0 bases to trimming and J lost 1 base; unmatched junction nucleotides: 4. The CDR3 is 16 amino acids. CDR3 amino acids: CASSLVTRGGTDTQYF. The CDR3 DNA is TGCGCCAGCAGCTTGGTTACGCGGGGGGGCACAGATACGCAGTATTTT. The whole variable domain, remainder taken from reference TRBV5-1 and TRBJ2-3, is KAGVTQTPRYLIKTRGQQVTLSCSPISGHRSVSWYQQTPGQGLQFLFEYFSETQRNKGNFPGRFSGRQFSNSRSEMNVSTLELGDSALYLCASSLVTRGGTDTQYFGPGTRLTVL.

The V gene is TRBV7-6, the J gene TRBJ2-2; the match to TRBD1 covers 11 bases. The germline V gene has CDR1 SGHVS and CDR2 FNYEAQ. The CDR3 totals 16 residues. V lost 1 base, J lost 7 bases, and 5 bases stayed unmatched. The CDR3 spells CASSLVGQGDLGELFF. CDR3 sequence (DNA): TGTGCCAGCAGCTTAGTGGGACAGGGGGATCTCGGGGAGCTGTTTTTT.